The present T cell receptor (beta chain) was sequenced within a study of blood T cell repertoires in COVID-19. Study as a whole: From the United States, Italy and Spain came samples of acute and convalescent COVID-19.

Produced via immunoSEQ multiplex PCR; TCRdb's table is partial and in-frame only. Among about 110,000 clones listed, 88% were seen once. This CDR3 has 14 amino acids. Germline-derived CDR1 and CDR2 are SNHLY and FYNNEI. V was clipped by 6 bases and J by 1 base, with 7 bases between them. The clonotype was recovered from a human donor in a cohort sampled during active COVID-19. The sample comprised peripheral blood. The chain employs TRBV2 and TRBJ1-6; D not resolved. The CDR3 bases are TGTGCCAGCAGGCAGACATCCTATAATTCACCCCTCCACTTT. This translates into CASRQTSYNSPLHF.